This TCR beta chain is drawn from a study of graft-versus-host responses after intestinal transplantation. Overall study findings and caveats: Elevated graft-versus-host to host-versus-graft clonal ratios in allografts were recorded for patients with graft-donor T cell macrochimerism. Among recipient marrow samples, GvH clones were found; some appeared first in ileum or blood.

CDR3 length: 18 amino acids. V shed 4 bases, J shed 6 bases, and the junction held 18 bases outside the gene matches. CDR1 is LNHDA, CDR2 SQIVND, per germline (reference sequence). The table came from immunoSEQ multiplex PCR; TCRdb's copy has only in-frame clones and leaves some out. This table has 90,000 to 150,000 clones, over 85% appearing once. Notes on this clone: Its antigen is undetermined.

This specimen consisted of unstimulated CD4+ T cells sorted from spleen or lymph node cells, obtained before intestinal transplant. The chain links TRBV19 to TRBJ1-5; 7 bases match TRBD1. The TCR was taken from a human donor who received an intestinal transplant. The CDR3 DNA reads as TGTGCCAGTAGTACCCAATCAAAGACAGGGATGCGCGTTCAGCCCCAGCATTTT. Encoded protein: CASSTQSKTGMRVQPQHF. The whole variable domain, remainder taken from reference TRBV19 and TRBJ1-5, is DGGITQSPKYLFRKEGQNVTLSCEQNLNHDAMYWYRQDPGQGLRLIYYSQIVNDFQKGDIAEGYSVSREKKESFPLTVTSAQKNPTAFYLCASSTQSKTGMRVQPQHFGDGTRLSIL.